This T cell receptor beta chain was identified during a study of blood T cell repertoires in COVID-19. Study-level background: Acute and convalescent COVID-19 specimens originated in the United States, Italy and Spain. Sources were T cells, B-cell-depleted T cells, or PBMCs; the material itself was cDNA or gDNA.

CDR1 and CDR2 from the germline V gene are SQVTM and ANQGSEA. The CDR3 has 16 residues. J lost 1 base, V lost 5 bases, and 13 bases had no gene match. In the source study's methods: Using reference gene primer amplification, nucleated cell counts were estimated. Clones were sequenced by immunoSEQ multiplex PCR, and TCRdb holds only the in-frame ones, with some missing. The D gene and trimming were derived from the DNA, and the V and J assignments and clone size from that table. This sample has about 280,000 clones; roughly 89% occur once, and the top ten carry roughly 2.2%. This clonotype originated in a man in his forties or fifties with acute or convalescent COVID-19. What was sequenced was peripheral blood. This chain uses TRBV29-1 with TRBJ2-5, with 7 nucleotides matching TRBD1. The CDR3: CSVLLNRDSFQETQYF. The CDR3, as DNA: TGCAGCGTTTTGTTAAACCGGGACAGCTTCCAAGAGACCCAGTACTTC.